This T cell receptor beta chain was captured in a study of identical twins (dated by TCRdb to 2016 to 2017). In the study overall: The study deep-sequenced TCR alpha and beta repertoires from monozygotic twins, unrelated adults of various ages and cord blood to test whether fetal clonotypes persist. To rule out contamination, replicate twin experiments were performed at different times with different library preparation protocols.

CDR1 SEHNR and CDR2 FQNEAQ were looked up in the germline V gene (reference sequence). There are 12 amino acids in the CDR3, from cysteine to phenylalanine inclusive. Only the CDR3 portion is preserved as DNA: 36 bases, with reading frame beginning at the first base. The junction carries 12 bases between V and J, which are trimmed by 5 bases and 8 bases respectively. This clonotype was counted a few times. Its recognized antigen is unknown. No base qualities exist here, and no much larger clone lies one base off it. Receptors were amplified or captured by 5' RACE. Sequenced on an Illumina HiSeq 2000. A universal primer binding site was added through template switching, and the final cDNA carried a unique molecular identifier so that TCR cDNA molecules could be counted accurately. First-strand cDNA for TCR alpha and beta chains was synthesized from specific primers in the conserved constant-segment region. To control for contamination, each cDNA library was double barcoded with a SMART-Mk sample barcode plus Illumina barcodes. TruSeq adapter sequences along with Illumina sample barcodes were introduced in two successive PCR steps. The TCR alpha and beta cDNA libraries were sequenced on the Illumina HiSeq platform using custom primers. Concerning the study's data processing: Unique molecular identifiers were extracted from raw reads with MiGEC, and CDR3 positions were determined with MiXCR. For each individual, recombination models were inferred using an EM algorithm with the repgenHMM and IGoR tools. The analysis of shared clonotypes was done with the tcR package in R, with sharing normalized by the product of cloneset sizes. Out-of-frame nonproductive sequences were analyzed to study raw recombination free of thymic and clonal selection effects. TCRdb cleaned the public reads at Q25 with fastp, built clones with MiXCR and kept in-frame beta chains. Identical CDR3 proteins give one entry, which carries the most common genes and DNA. These V and J calls originate from TCRdb's pipeline instead of the authors' own analysis. The sample yields approximately 690,000 distinct CDR3 sequences; 6.1% were counted once. Of the sample, around 1.7% falls within the top ten clones.

Summary of the overall study and its limitations: Invariant T cells such as MAIT and iNKT could partly confound zero-insertion analyses, although diverse VJ usage argued against such confounding for most clonotypes. Because the same donors could not be followed over many years, the conclusions depended on cross-sectional statistical analysis. Fewer insertions were carried by abundant cord blood beta clonotypes; a weaker similar trend was observed in young adult naive repertoires, while no such trend was observed in memory repertoires. Recombination models systematically underestimated out-of-frame TCR alpha sharing in monozygotic twins but agreed with sharing between unrelated individuals. Excess twin sharing in beta out-of-frame sequences was weaker because fewer shared sequences lowered the signal-to-noise ratio. Compared with coincidental sharing between unrelated individuals, an excess of low generation-probability sequences was observed among out-of-frame TCR alpha sequences shared between twins.

Every donor in the study was a healthy Caucasian. Three unrelated non-twin adults were also sequenced: a male aged 18 to 30, a male aged 50 to 59 and a female aged 50 to 59. Miltenyi CD45RO+ enrichment and human naive T-cell isolation kits were used to isolate memory (CD45RO+) and naive T cells from PBMC. The chain links TRBV7-9 with TRBJ1-1; the D gene is not confidently resolved. This sequence originates from a man between 18 and 35 years old in good health. Sequencing was done on a sample of naive T cells sorted from blood. This specimen's cell subset or site label, interpreted: cells isolated with a human naive T-cell isolation kit. The CDR3 region reads CASSIRAGEAFF. Read as DNA, the sequence is TGTGCCAGCAGCATCCGGGCAGGAGAAGCTTTCTTT.